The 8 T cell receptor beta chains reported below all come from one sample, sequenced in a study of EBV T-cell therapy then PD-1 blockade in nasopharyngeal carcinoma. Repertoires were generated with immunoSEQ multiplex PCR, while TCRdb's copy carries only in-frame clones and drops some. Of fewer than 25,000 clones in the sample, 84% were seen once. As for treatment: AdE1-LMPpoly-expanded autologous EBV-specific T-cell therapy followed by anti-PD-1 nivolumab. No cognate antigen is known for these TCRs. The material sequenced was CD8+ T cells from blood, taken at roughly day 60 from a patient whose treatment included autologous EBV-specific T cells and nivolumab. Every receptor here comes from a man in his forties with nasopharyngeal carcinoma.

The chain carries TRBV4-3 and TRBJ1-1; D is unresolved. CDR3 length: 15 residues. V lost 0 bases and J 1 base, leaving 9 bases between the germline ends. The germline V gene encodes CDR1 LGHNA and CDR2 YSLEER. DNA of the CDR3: TGCGCCAGCAGCCAAGACCCCCTAACGAACACTGAAGCTTTCTTT. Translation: CASSQDPLTNTEAFF.

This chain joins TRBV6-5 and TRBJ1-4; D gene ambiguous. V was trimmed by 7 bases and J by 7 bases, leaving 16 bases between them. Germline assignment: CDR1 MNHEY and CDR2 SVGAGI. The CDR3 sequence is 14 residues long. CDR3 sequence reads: CASTLAPAGEKLFF. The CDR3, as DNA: TGTGCCAGCACCCTGGCCCCGGCTGGTGAAAAACTGTTTTTT.

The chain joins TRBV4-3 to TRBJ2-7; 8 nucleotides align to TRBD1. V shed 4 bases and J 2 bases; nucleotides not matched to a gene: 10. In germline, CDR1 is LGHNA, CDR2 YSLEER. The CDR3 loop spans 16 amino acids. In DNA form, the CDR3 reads TGCGCCAGCAGCCTTCTCCGGGGACAGGTTCCCTACGAGCAGTACTTC. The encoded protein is CASSLLRGQVPYEQYF.

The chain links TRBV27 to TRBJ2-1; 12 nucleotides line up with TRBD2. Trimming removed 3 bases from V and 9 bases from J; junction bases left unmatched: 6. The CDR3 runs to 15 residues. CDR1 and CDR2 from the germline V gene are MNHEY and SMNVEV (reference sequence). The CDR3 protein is CASSFQTSGGSEQFF. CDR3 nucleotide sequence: TGTGCCAGCAGTTTCCAGACTAGCGGGGGATCTGAGCAGTTCTTC.

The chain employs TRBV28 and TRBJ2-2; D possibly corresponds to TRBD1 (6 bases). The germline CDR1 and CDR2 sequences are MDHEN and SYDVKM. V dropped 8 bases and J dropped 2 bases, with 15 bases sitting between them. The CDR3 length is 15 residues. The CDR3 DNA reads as TGTGCCAGCGGGGGCTCAGGGGCCAACACCGGGGAGCTGTTTTTT. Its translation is CASGGSGANTGELFF.

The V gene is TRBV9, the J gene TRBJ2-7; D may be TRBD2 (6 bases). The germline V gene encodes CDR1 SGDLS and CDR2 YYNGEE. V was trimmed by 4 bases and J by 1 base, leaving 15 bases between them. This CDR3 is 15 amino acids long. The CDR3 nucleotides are TGTGCCAGCAGCCCCTCCCGGGGGTCTTCCTACGAGCAGTACTTC. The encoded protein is CASSPSRGSSYEQYF.

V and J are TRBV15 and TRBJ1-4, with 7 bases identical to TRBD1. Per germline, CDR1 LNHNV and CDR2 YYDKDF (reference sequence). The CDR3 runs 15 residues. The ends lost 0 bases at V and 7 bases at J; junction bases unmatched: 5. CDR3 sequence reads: CATSREKTGAEKLFF. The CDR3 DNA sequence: TGTGCCACCAGCAGAGAAAAAACAGGGGCTGAAAAACTGTTTTTT.

The CDR3 coding sequence is TGCGCCAGCAGCCAAGATCACCAGATGGGCAGCTCCTATAATTCACCCCTCCACTTT. It translates to CASSQDHQMGSSYNSPLHF. The chain couples TRBV4-3 to TRBJ1-6, with no clear D. The CDR3 runs to 19 residues. V was cut by 0 bases and J by 0 bases, with 15 bases left in between. CDR1 and CDR2 from the germline V gene are LGHNA and YSLEER.